The 4 T cell receptor beta chains in this list originate from one sample, sequenced in a study of spatial heterogeneity in lung cancer. Time point indicated: blood at routine non-recurrence follow-up after resection. TCRdb re-called the 5' RACE reads with MiXCR, one entry per CDR3 protein. The table has approximately 17,000 distinct CDR3 sequences, about a fifth seen once; the top ten hold 6.2%. The material was PBMCs, obtained at follow-up. These receptors were collected from a male donor with early-stage non-small cell lung cancer.

The V gene is TRBV24-1, the J gene TRBJ1-3; D gene uncertain. Germline-derived CDR1 and CDR2 are KGHDR and SFDVKD. This CDR3 is built from 15 residues. V was shortened by 3 bases and J by 4 bases, with 12 bases between the two germline ends. DNA for the CDR3: TGTGCCACCAGTGATACTCGGACCGGAGGAAACACCATATATTTT. Translated: CATSDTRTGGNTIYF.

This chain's CDR3 is CASSLLGGTGELFF. As DNA, the CDR3 is TGTGCCAGCAGCTTGCTCGGTGGGACCGGGGAGCTGTTTTTT. The V and J genes are TRBV5-4 and TRBJ2-2; the D is unclear. The CDR3 sequence is 14 residues long. Trimming stripped 1 base from V and 5 bases from J, with 9 bases between. In germline, CDR1 is SGHNT, CDR2 YYREEE (reference sequence). The whole variable domain, filled in from reference TRBV5-4 and TRBJ2-2, reads ETGVTQSPTHLIKTRGQQVTLRCSSQSGHNTVSWYQQALGQGPQFIFQYYREEENGRGNFPPRFSGLQFPNYSSELNVNALELDDSALYLCASSLLGGTGELFFGEGSRLTVL.

This clonotype was seen a few times. This chain links TRBV20-1 with TRBJ1-2, with a possible D match to TRBD1 (6 bases). Germline V gene lookup returns CDR1 DFQATT and CDR2 SNEGSKA (reference sequence). Trimming removed 3 bases at V and 5 bases at J, with 19 bases between. The CDR3 is 15 amino acids. CDR3 nucleotide sequence: TGCAGTGCTAGTCCGATGAGTATACAGGGTTATGGCTACACCTTC. Amino acids: CSASPMSIQGYGYTF.

This clonotype appeared many times. The rearrangement links TRBV13 to TRBJ2-7, with TRBD2 as a possible D gene (6 bases). CDR1 and CDR2 (germline): PRHDT, FYEKMQ (reference sequence). The CDR3 length is 12 residues. Trimming removed 4 bases from V and 5 bases from J, with 9 bases in between. This CDR3 is CASSSPGDEQYF. The CDR3 DNA is TGTGCCAGCAGCTCCCCGGGGGACGAGCAGTACTTC.